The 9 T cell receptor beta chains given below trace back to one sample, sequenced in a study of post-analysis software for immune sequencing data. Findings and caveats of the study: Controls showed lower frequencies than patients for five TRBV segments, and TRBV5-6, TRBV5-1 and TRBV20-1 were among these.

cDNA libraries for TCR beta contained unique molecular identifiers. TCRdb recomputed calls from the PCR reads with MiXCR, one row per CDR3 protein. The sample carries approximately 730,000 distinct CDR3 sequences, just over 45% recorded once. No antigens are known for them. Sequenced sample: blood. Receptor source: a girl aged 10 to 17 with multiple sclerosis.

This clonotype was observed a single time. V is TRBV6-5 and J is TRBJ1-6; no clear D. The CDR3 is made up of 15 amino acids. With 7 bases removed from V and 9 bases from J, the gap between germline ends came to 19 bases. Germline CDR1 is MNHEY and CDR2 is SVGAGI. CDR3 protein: CASNADPLLGSPLHF. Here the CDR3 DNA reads TGTGCCAGCAATGCCGACCCTCTCTTGGGTTCACCCCTCCACTTT.

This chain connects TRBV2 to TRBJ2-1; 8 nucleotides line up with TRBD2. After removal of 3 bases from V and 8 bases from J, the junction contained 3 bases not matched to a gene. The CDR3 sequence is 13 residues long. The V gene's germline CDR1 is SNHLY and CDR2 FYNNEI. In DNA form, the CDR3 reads TGTGCCAGCAGTGACGTCGGGAGGGATGAGCAGTTCTTC. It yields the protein CASSDVGRDEQFF.

The CDR3 here is CASSLTVWETQFF. CDR3 nucleotide sequence: TGTGCCAGCAGCTTAACCGTATGGGAGACCCAGTTCTTC. This rearrangement joins TRBV7-2 to TRBJ2-1, with D perhaps TRBD2 (5 bases). CDR1 is SGHTA, CDR2 FQGNSA, per germline. The CDR3 is 13 residues long. Trimming stripped 2 bases from V and 13 bases from J, with 15 bases between.

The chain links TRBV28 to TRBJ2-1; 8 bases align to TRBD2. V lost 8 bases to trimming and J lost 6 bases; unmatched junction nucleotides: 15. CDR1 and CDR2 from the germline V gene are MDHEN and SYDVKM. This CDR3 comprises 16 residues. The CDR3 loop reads CASGSLSGRWINEQFF. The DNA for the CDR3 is TGTGCCAGCGGATCCCTAAGCGGGAGATGGATCAATGAGCAGTTCTTC.

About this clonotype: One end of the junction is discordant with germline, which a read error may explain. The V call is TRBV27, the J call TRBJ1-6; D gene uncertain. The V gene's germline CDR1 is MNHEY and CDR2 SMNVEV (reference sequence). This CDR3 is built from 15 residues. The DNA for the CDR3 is TGCGCCAGCAGTTTATTCAGATCCTATAATTCACCCCTCCACTTT. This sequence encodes CASSLFRSYNSPLHF.

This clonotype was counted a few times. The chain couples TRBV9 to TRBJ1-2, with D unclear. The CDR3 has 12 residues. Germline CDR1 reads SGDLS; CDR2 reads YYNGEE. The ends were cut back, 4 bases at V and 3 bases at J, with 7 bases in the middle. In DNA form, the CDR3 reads TGTGCCAGCAGCACTGGGGACTATGGCTACACCTTC. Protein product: CASSTGDYGYTF.

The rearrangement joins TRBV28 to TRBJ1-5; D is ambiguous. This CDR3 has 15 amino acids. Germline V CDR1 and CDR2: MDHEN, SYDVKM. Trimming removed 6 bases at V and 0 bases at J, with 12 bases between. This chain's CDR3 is CASRREGYSNQPQHF. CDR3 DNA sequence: TGTGCCAGCAGACGGGAGGGATATAGCAATCAGCCCCAGCATTTT.

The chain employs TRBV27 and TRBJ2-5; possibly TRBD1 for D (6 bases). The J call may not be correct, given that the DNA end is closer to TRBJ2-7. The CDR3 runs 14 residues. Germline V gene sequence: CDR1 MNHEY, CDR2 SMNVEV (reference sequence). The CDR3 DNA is TGTGCCAGCAGTCGGTCTGACAGGAATTACGAGCAGTACTTC. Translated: CASSRSDRNYEQYF.

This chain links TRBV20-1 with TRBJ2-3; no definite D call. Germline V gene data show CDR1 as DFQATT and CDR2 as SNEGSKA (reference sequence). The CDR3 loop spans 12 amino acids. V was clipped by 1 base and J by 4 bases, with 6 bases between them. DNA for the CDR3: TGCAGTGCTAGAGTTCGCCCAGATACGCAGTATTTT. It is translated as CSARVRPDTQYF.